The entry below describes one TCR beta chain. What it binds is unknown. Both 60 Vbeta primers and 13 Jbeta primers went into the PCR. Only in-frame clones appear in the TCRdb table, and some are missing; sequencing was by immunoSEQ multiplex PCR. The data contain about 140,000 clones, about 80% of them seen just once; the ten biggest clones take up 1% to 1.5%. This specimen belongs to a study of cytomegalovirus exposure and HLA in healthy donors. Study results and caveats: Immune exposure information available was restricted to CMV serostatus.

The sequence derives from a male donor in good health and CMV-seropositive. Material for sequencing was PBMCs.

The CDR3 DNA reads as TGTGCCAGCAGTATCGGACAGGGAAGATATGGCTACACCTTC. The encoded protein is CASSIGQGRYGYTF. This chain connects TRBV27 to TRBJ1-2; 8 nucleotides agree with TRBD1. The ends lost 5 bases at V and 5 bases at J; junction bases unmatched: 7. Germline V gene data show CDR1 as MNHEY and CDR2 as SMNVEV (reference sequence). This CDR3 is 14 amino acids long.